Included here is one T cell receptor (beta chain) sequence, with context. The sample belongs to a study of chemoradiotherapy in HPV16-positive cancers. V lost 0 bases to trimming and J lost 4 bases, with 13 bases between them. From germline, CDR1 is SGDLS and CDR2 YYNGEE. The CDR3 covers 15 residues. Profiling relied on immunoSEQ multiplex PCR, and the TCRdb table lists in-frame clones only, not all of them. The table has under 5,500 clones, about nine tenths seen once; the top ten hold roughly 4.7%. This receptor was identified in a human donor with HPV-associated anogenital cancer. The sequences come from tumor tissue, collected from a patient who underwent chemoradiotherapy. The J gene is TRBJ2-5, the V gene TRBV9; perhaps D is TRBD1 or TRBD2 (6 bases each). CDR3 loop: CASSVVGSGAETQYF. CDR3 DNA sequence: TGTGCCAGCAGCGTAGTGGGCTCGGGGGCAGAGACCCAGTACTTC. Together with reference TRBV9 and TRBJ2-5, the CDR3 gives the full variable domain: DSGVTQTPKHLITATGQRVTLRCSPRSGDLSVYWYQQSLDQGLQFLIQYYNGEERAKGNILERFSAQQFPDLHSELNLSSLELGDSALYFCASSVVGSGAETQYFGPGTRLLVL.